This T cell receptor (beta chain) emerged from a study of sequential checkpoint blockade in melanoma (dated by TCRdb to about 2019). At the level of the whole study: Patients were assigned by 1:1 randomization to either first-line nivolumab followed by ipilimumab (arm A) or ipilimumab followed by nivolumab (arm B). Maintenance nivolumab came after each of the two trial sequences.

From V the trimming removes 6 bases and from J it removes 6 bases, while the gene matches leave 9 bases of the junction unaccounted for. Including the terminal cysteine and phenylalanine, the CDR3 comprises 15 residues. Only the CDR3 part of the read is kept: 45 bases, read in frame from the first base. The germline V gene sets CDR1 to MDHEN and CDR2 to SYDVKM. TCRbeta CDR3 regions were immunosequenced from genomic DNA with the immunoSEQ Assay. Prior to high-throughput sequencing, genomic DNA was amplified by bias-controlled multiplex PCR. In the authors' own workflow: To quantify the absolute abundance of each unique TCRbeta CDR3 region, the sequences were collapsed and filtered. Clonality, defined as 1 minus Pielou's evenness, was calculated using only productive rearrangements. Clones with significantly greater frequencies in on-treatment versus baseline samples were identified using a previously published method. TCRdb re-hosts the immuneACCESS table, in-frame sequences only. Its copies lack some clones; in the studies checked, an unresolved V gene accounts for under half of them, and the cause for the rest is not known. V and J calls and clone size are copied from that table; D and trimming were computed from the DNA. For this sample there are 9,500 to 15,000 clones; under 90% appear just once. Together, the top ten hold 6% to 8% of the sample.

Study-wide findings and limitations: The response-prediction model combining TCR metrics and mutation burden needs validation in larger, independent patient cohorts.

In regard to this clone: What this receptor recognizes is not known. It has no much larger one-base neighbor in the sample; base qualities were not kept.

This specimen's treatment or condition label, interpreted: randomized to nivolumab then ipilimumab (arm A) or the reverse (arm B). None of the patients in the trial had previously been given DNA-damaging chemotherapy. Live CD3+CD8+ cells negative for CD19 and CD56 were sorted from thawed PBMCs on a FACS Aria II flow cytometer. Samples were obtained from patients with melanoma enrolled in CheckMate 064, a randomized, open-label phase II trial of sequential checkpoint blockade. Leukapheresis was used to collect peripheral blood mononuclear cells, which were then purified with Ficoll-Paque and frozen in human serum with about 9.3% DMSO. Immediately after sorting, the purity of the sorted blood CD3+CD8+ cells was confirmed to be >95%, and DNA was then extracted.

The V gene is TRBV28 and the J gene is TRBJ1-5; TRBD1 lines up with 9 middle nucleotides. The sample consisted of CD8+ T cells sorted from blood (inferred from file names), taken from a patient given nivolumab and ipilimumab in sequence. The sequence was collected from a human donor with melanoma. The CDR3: CASRSLTGGGQPQHF. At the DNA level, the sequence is TGTGCCAGCAGGTCTCTGACAGGGGGGGGTCAGCCCCAGCATTTT.